This T cell receptor beta chain is from a study of CD8 T cells in Susac syndrome. Deletions cut 3 bases from V and 6 bases from J, with 10 bases between. Germline V gene lookup returns CDR1 KGHDR and CDR2 SFDVKD. The CDR3 runs to 13 residues. Purification of the CD8+ and CD4+ T cells relied on negative isolation, and TEMRA cells underwent FACS enrichment. RNA in amounts of roughly 0.5 to 1 ug was reverse transcribed with random hexamers. TCRdb re-analysed the immunoSEQ multiplex PCR reads in MiXCR, keeping a single row per CDR3 protein. The table shows a few hundred thousand distinct CDR3 sequences, with roughly 81% occurring only once.

This receptor was identified in a human donor with multiple sclerosis. The chain joins TRBV24-1 to TRBJ1-1; D is unclear. Material: CD8+ T cells from PBMCs. CDR3 nucleotide sequence: TGTGCCACCAGTGATAGAGGAGGTTCTGAAGCTTTCTTT. Translating gives CATSDRGGSEAFF.